This TCR beta chain was recorded in a study of cytomegalovirus exposure and HLA in healthy donors. Overall study findings and caveats: Clonal expansion was found to be greater in HLA-associated TCR beta chains than in equally common others in a later analysis. In a later analysis, common viral pathogens appeared linked to several of the most significant clusters. In an earlier analysis, most TCR beta V segments were productive about 87% or about 30% of the time. Analyzed later, association rates of TCRs varied across HLA loci, with DRB1 most and HLA-C fewest.

A note on this clone: Its antigen remains unknown.

The PCR had 60 Vbeta and 13 Jbeta primers. Sequenced by immunoSEQ multiplex PCR; TCRdb stores in-frame clones only, minus some. The sample has 170,000 or so clones, around 84% seen once. The sample was PBMCs. This clonotype originated in a woman in her thirties or forties in good health and CMV-seronegative.

The CDR3 sequence is CASSQDPAGRRSGNTIYF. CDR3 coding DNA: TGCGCCAGCAGCCAAGATCCAGCGGGCCGTCGCTCTGGAAACACCATATATTTT. The V and J genes are TRBV4-1 and TRBJ1-3, with D hard to call. Trimming took 0 bases from V and 0 from J, leaving 15 bases between them. The CDR3 covers 18 residues. Germline assignment: CDR1 MGHRA and CDR2 YSYEKL.